One sample yielded the 25 T cell receptor beta chains listed below, sequenced in a study of regulatory T cells in long-lasting Graves disease. As to time point: newly diagnosed GD, antithyroid drugs for less than 3 months. The TCR library was made from RNA extracted from PBMCs. Arm-PCR of CDR3 regions and iRepertoire HTBI primers were used to build TCR beta libraries. TCRdb analysed the multiplex PCR reads with MiXCR anew, one entry per CDR3 protein. This table holds under 800,000 distinct CDR3 sequences, roughly 16% found once. These data were also reused for a study on T cells in Graves' hyperthyroidism and ophthalmopathy.

Specimen: peripheral blood mononuclear cells (PBMCs), collected at new diagnosis, from a patient treated with antithyroid drugs. These receptor sequences come from a woman aged 25 to 39 with Graves disease.

The V and J genes are TRBV5-6 and TRBJ2-7; 8 bases map to TRBD1. Losses at the gene ends were 4 bases for V and 1 base for J; bases not matched to a gene: 7. The CDR3 runs 15 residues. Germline V gene lookup returns CDR1 SGHDT and CDR2 YYEEEE. The DNA of the CDR3 is TGTGCCAGCAGCCCGCCCGACAGGGGTTCCTACGAGCAGTACTTC. It translates to CASSPPDRGSYEQYF.

This clonotype has a handful of counts. The chain carries TRBV28 and TRBJ1-2; tentative D call: TRBD1 (5 bases). There are 15 residues in the CDR3. V dropped 7 bases and J dropped 0 bases, with 15 bases sitting between them. Looked up from germline, CDR1 is MDHEN and CDR2 is SYDVKM. The CDR3 sequence is CASNPGGGPNYGYTF. The DNA for the CDR3 is TGTGCCAGCAACCCGGGGGGGGGACCTAACTATGGCTACACCTTC.

This clonotype came up many times. The rearrangement joins TRBV5-1 to TRBJ1-1, with D maybe TRBD1 (5 bases). Deletions cut 3 bases from V and 0 bases from J, with 12 bases between. Germline V lookup: CDR1 SGHRS, CDR2 YFSETQ. The CDR3 runs 15 residues. CDR3 loop: CASSSSRDLNTEAFF. The CDR3 DNA follows: TGCGCCAGCAGCTCAAGCAGGGATTTGAACACTGAAGCTTTCTTT.

J is TRBJ2-4 and V is TRBV5-1, with 7 bases identical to TRBD1. V lost 3 bases and J lost 1; bases outside the gene matches: 7. Per germline, CDR1 SGHRS and CDR2 YFSETQ. The CDR3 runs 16 residues. The CDR3 here is CASSWGTEPAKNIQYF. CDR3 nucleotides: TGCGCCAGCAGCTGGGGGACAGAGCCTGCCAAAAACATTCAGTACTTC.

This chain connects TRBV18 to TRBJ1-5, with no clear D. The CDR3 contains 15 residues. V dropped 2 bases and J dropped 0 bases, with 8 bases sitting between them. The germline V gene encodes CDR1 KGHSH and CDR2 LQKENI. This chain's CDR3 is CASSPGQVSNQPQHF. The CDR3 coding sequence is TGTGCCAGCTCACCAGGGCAGGTTAGCAATCAGCCCCAGCATTTT. Filled out from reference TRBV18 and TRBJ1-5, the complete variable domain reads NAGVMQNPRHLVRRRGQEARLRCSPMKGHSHVYWYRQLPEEGLKFMVYLQKENIIDESGMPKERFSAEFPKEGPSILRIQQVVRGDSAAYFCASSPGQVSNQPQHFGDGTRLSIL.

There are many counts of this clonotype. This chain uses TRBV20-1 with TRBJ1-4; D is unresolved. Germline V gene lookup returns CDR1 DFQATT and CDR2 SNEGSKA (reference sequence). This CDR3 has 14 residues. The CDR3 bases are TGCAGCGTGCGGGGTCTTGCAACTAATGAAAAACTGTTTTTT. Translated: CSVRGLATNEKLFF.

This clonotype was detected many times. J is TRBJ1-4 and V is TRBV2, with D maybe TRBD1 (5 bases). The CDR3 runs to 14 residues. CDR1 is SNHLY, CDR2 FYNNEI, per germline. With 6 bases removed from V and 2 bases from J, the gap between germline ends came to 10 bases. CDR3 nucleotide sequence: TGTGCCAGCAGGAGGGGCGCGACTAATGAAAAACTGTTTTTT. Translated, it gives CASRRGATNEKLFF.

Many counts were recorded for this clonotype. V is TRBV7-2 and J is TRBJ2-7; 8 bases are a match to TRBD2. The V segment lost 0 bases and the J segment 3 bases; nucleotides outside the gene matches: 7. CDR1 and CDR2 (germline): SGHTA, FQGNSA. This CDR3 region has 16 residues. CDR3 sequence (DNA): TGTGCCAGCAGCTTAGCGAGAACTAGCGGCCTCTACGAGCAGTACTTC. Its protein product is CASSLARTSGLYEQYF.

The chain links TRBV20-1 to TRBJ1-2, with TRBD1 identical over 10 bases. The CDR3 loop spans 14 amino acids. With V trimmed by 3 bases and J by 8 bases, 9 bases remained unmatched. The germline gives CDR1 DFQATT, CDR2 SNEGSKA (reference sequence). CDR3: CSASPSTGGRGYTF. CDR3 nucleotides: TGCAGTGCTAGCCCCTCGACAGGGGGCCGGGGCTACACCTTC.

This clonotype was recorded a few times. The J gene is TRBJ2-7, the V gene TRBV10-3; weak D call: TRBD2 (5 bases). Trimming took off 10 bases at V and 3 bases at J, with 10 bases between the two ends. Germline CDR1 is ENHRY and CDR2 is SYGVKD. This CDR3 comprises 11 residues. CDR3 DNA: TGTGCCACGGGGAGCCTCTACGAGCAGTACTTC. Its protein is CATGSLYEQYF.

This clonotype was observed at least ten times. The CDR3 sequence: CASSLGVRGGYTF. The CDR3 DNA is TGTGCCAGCAGCTTAGGTGTGCGCGGAGGCTACACCTTC. The chain carries TRBV7-2 and TRBJ1-2; no definite D call. V was shortened by 1 base and J by 8 bases, with 11 bases between the two germline ends. This CDR3 is 13 amino acids long. The V gene's germline CDR1 is SGHTA and CDR2 FQGNSA. The full variable domain, in which reference TRBV7-2 and TRBJ1-2 provide the parts outside the CDR3, is GAGVSQSPSNKVTEKGKDVELRCDPISGHTALYWYRQSLGQGLEFLIYFQGNSAPDKSGLPSDRFSAERTGGSVSTLTIQRTQQEDSAVYLCASSLGVRGGYTFGSGTRLTVV.

This clonotype came up a few times. The CDR3 nucleotides are TGCAGTGCTCTTGGACTAGCGGGGTCCCCAAGCTCCTACGAGCAGTACTTC. Its protein product is CSALGLAGSPSSYEQYF. This sequence joins TRBV20-1 and TRBJ2-7; 12 nucleotides line up with TRBD2. V shed 5 bases and J 0 bases; nucleotides not matched to a gene: 11. CDR1 DFQATT and CDR2 SNEGSKA come from the germline V gene (reference sequence). This CDR3 has 17 residues.

There are many counts of this clonotype. The chain uses TRBV28 and TRBJ2-5; D might be TRBD2 (5 bases). Germline CDR1 and CDR2: MDHEN and SYDVKM. Trimming pared 8 bases from V and 5 bases from J, leaving 12 bases between. The CDR3 loop spans 12 amino acids. CDR3 residues: CASPGYKETQYF. The CDR3 bases are TGTGCCAGCCCGGGGTACAAGGAGACCCAGTACTTC.

V gene TRBV20-1 combines with J gene TRBJ2-7; D may be TRBD2 (5 bases). CDR3 size: 14 residues. The V and J ends lost 6 bases and 0 bases respectively, with 15 bases between them. The germline gives CDR1 DFQATT, CDR2 SNEGSKA (reference sequence). CDR3 nucleotides: TGCAGTGCCAGACCACAGACTAACTCCTACGAGCAGTACTTC. It yields the protein CSARPQTNSYEQYF.

V gene TRBV27 combines with J gene TRBJ2-1; TRBD1 agrees at 9 bases. The assigned J gene may be wrong: the sequence end matches TRBJ2-5 better. This CDR3 spans 15 amino acids. CDR1 is MNHEY, CDR2 SMNVEV, per germline (reference sequence). The CDR3 reads CASSLYTGGLGTQYF. The CDR3 DNA is TGTGCCAGCAGTTTGTATACAGGGGGCTTGGGGACCCAGTACTTC.

Turning to this clonotype: A read error may be the cause here, since a much bigger clone is one base away. The genes are TRBV2 and TRBJ1-5, with D perhaps TRBD1 (5 bases). The germline gives CDR1 SNHLY, CDR2 FYNNEI. V lost 11 bases and J 6 bases, leaving 17 bases between the germline ends. The CDR3 has 13 amino acids. CDR3 nucleotides: TGTGCCGGTCAGGGCGGGATCAGTCAGCCCCAGCATTTT. Translating gives CAGQGGISQPQHF.

This clonotype was seen ten or more times. The rearrangement uses TRBV28 and TRBJ2-7, with 10 bases that match TRBD2. J was trimmed by 5 bases and V by 4 bases; bases with no gene match: 11. CDR3 size: 16 residues. The germline CDR1 and CDR2 sequences are MDHEN and SYDVKM. CDR3: CASSYQGGLAAHEQYF. The CDR3 DNA reads as TGTGCCAGCAGTTATCAGGGAGGACTAGCGGCCCACGAGCAGTACTTC.

This clonotype was detected ten times or more. The chain has TRBV20-1 and TRBJ1-5; D is ambiguous. Germline values: CDR1 DFQATT, CDR2 SNEGSKA (reference sequence). With 5 bases removed from V and 5 bases from J, the gap between germline ends came to 13 bases. This CDR3 region has 13 residues. The CDR3 region is CSAGRGRYQPQHF. CDR3 in DNA: TGCAGTGCTGGAAGAGGCCGGTATCAGCCCCAGCATTTT.

The sample holds a few counts of this clonotype. The chain has TRBV6-1 and TRBJ1-3, with a tentative D call TRBD1 (6 bases). Germline-derived CDR1 and CDR2 are MNHNS and SASEGT. CDR3 length equals 17 residues. Between the trimmed V and J ends, which lost 4 bases and 1 base, there was a span of 17 bases. CDR3 sequence (DNA): TGTGCCAGCAGTGTACGAGGGGGGGACGCGTCTGGAAACACCATATATTTT. As protein: CASSVRGGDASGNTIYF.

This clonotype was seen more than once but under ten times. The V call is TRBV6-5, the J call TRBJ2-4, with a tentative D call TRBD1 (7 bases). V was trimmed by 2 bases and J by 5 bases, leaving 10 bases between them. The CDR3 length is 14 residues. Germline values: CDR1 MNHEY, CDR2 SVGAGI. The CDR3 loop reads CASSYGRGENIQYF. In DNA, the CDR3 is TGTGCCAGCAGTTACGGCAGGGGGGAAAACATTCAGTACTTC.

This clonotype was counted a few times. Germline and junction disagree at one end, which may indicate a read error. The chain has TRBV9 and TRBJ2-1, with unresolved D. The CDR3 runs to 15 residues. CDR1 and CDR2 from the germline V gene are SGDLS and YYNGEE. The CDR3, as DNA: TGTGCCAGCACCGTAGGTTGGGGTCCCAATAATGAGCAGTTCTTC. Protein sequence: CASTVGWGPNNEQFF.

This clonotype has a count of ten or more. The rearrangement joins TRBV20-1 to TRBJ1-1; D not certain. Germline loops: CDR1 DFQATT, CDR2 SNEGSKA (reference sequence). The V and J ends lost 3 bases and 3 bases respectively, with 11 bases between them. This CDR3 has 13 residues. The CDR3 loop reads CSARDFLYTEAFF. The CDR3 DNA sequence: TGCAGTGCTAGGGACTTCCTCTACACTGAAGCTTTCTTT.

The V and J genes are TRBV20-1 and TRBJ1-2; 9 nucleotides line up with TRBD1. The CDR3 covers 14 residues. The J segment lost 4 bases and the V segment lost 3 bases, leaving 6 bases of the junction unmatched. In germline, CDR1 is DFQATT, CDR2 SNEGSKA (reference sequence). The CDR3 bases are TGCAGTGCTAGTTGGACAGGGGAGGTCTATGGCTACACCTTC. It encodes CSASWTGEVYGYTF.

This clonotype has more than one count but fewer than ten. This rearrangement joins TRBV9 to TRBJ2-1, with a possible D match to TRBD2 (5 bases). V was pared by 0 bases and J by 0 bases, with 10 bases between. The germline V gene has CDR1 SGDLS and CDR2 YYNGEE. This CDR3 has 16 residues. The CDR3 spells CASSVAPLDSYNEQFF. The CDR3 region has the DNA TGTGCCAGCAGCGTAGCCCCACTAGACTCCTACAATGAGCAGTTCTTC. Using reference TRBV9 and TRBJ2-1 for the parts outside the CDR3, the full variable domain is DSGVTQTPKHLITATGQRVTLRCSPRSGDLSVYWYQQSLDQGLQFLIQYYNGEERAKGNILERFSAQQFPDLHSELNLSSLELGDSALYFCASSVAPLDSYNEQFFGPGTRLTVL.

The table lists this clonotype with a few counts. The chain joins TRBV4-1 to TRBJ2-1; D may be TRBD1 (6 bases). This CDR3 is built from 15 residues. Germline V gives CDR1 MGHRA, CDR2 YSYEKL. V gave up 7 bases and J gave up 6 bases, with 19 bases separating them. The CDR3, as DNA: TGCGCCAGCACCCACTCCAGACAACAGGGCAATGAGCAGTTCTTC. This gives the protein CASTHSRQQGNEQFF.